Presented here are 16 T cell receptor beta chains from one specimen sequenced in a study of shared clonotypes between healthy human individuals (TCRdb year 2020). Libraries were constructed by the immunoSEQ multiplex PCR assay. TCRdb's version of the immuneACCESS table is confined to in-frame rearrangements and falls short of the full clone set. An unresolved V gene accounts for under half of the shortfall where checked; the remainder is of unknown origin. The sample has 2 million to 2.5 million clones on record, 85% to 95% of them singletons. Roughly 0.34% of the sample is in the top ten clones. Input material: naive CD4+ T cells from PBMCs. The cell subset or site label here, explained by the study, means: CD45RA+ positively selected. Receptor source: a man aged 18 to 29 in good health. Some clones in this sample may be carry-over from other donors' samples.

The V call is TRBV7-3, the J call TRBJ2-5; D is uncertain. Trimming shortened V by 4 bases and J by 9 bases, and 15 bases separated the two germline ends. In germline, CDR1 is SGHTA, CDR2 FQGTGA. This CDR3 has 13 amino acids. The CDR3 DNA sequence: TGTGCCAGCAGCTCTACCATGGGTGGGGCCCAGTACTTC. This codes for CASSSTMGGAQYF.

The chain combines TRBV7-6 with TRBJ1-4; perhaps TRBD1 as D (6 bases). Germline CDR1 reads SGHVS; CDR2 reads FNYEAQ. CDR3 size: 13 residues. V was pared by 5 bases and J by 8 bases, with 12 bases between. In DNA form, the CDR3 reads TGTGCCAGCAGCCGTCGACAGGAGGAAAAACTGTTTTTT. The encoded protein is CASSRRQEEKLFF.

V gene TRBV18 combines with J gene TRBJ1-4; no definite D call. The V and J ends lost 3 bases and 6 bases respectively, with 11 bases between them. The germline V gene encodes CDR1 KGHSH and CDR2 LQKENI. The CDR3 totals 14 residues. CDR3 region: CASSPQVRDEKLFF. CDR3 sequence (DNA): TGTGCCAGCTCACCGCAGGTGAGGGATGAAAAACTGTTTTTT.

The chain is built from TRBV10-3 and TRBJ2-5; D unclear. The last part of the DNA fits TRBJ2-7 better; the J call may be wrong. Germline lookup yields CDR1 ENHRY and CDR2 SYGVKD. This CDR3 is 12 amino acids long. The CDR3, as DNA: TGTGCCATCAGTGCGCAGTCCTACGAGCAGTACTTC. It translates to CAISAQSYEQYF.

This clone was detected once. Different DNA sequences within this sample yield the same CDR3. The V call is TRBV11-3, the J call TRBJ2-2; D remains ambiguous. V was clipped by 1 base and J by 5 bases, with 2 bases between them. The CDR3 is made up of 12 amino acids. The V gene's germline CDR1 is SGHNT and CDR2 YENEEA. Here the CDR3 reads CASSLVTGELFF. The CDR3 DNA reads TGTGCCAGCAGCTTAGTAACCGGGGAGCTGTTTTTT.

This clone was found a few times. The CDR3 region has the DNA TGCGCCAGCAGCCCGACTCCACAGGGTAGCGGCCACACAGATACGCAGTATTTT. Protein sequence: CASSPTPQGSGHTDTQYF. The chain joins TRBV5-1 to TRBJ2-3; D could derive from TRBD1 or TRBD2 (6 bases each). CDR1 is SGHRS, CDR2 YFSETQ, per germline. The CDR3 has 18 residues. V dropped 4 bases and J dropped 2 bases, with 23 bases sitting between them.

The chain links TRBV13 to TRBJ2-7, with 11 nucleotides matching TRBD2. Unmatched junction bases numbered 9, after V lost 2 bases and J lost 6 bases. CDR1 and CDR2 (germline): PRHDT, FYEKMQ (reference sequence). The CDR3 loop spans 16 amino acids. This CDR3 is CASSLPSGRPFGEQYF. In DNA form, the CDR3 reads TGTGCCAGCAGCTTACCTAGCGGGAGGCCCTTTGGCGAGCAGTACTTC.

The chain combines TRBV4-1 with TRBJ1-1, with 7 positions matching TRBD1. V shed 8 bases, J shed 4 bases, and the junction held 10 bases outside the gene matches. The germline V gene has CDR1 MGHRA and CDR2 YSYEKL. The CDR3 is 14 residues long. CDR3 amino acids: CASQGGSWGTEAFF. In DNA form, the CDR3 reads TGCGCCAGCCAGGGGGGTTCATGGGGCACTGAAGCTTTCTTT.

This chain links TRBV6-1 with TRBJ1-2, with 9 bases identical to TRBD1. With 9 bases clipped from V and 4 bases from J, the junction kept 6 bases outside the gene matches. Germline-derived CDR1 and CDR2 are MNHNS and SASEGT. The CDR3 has 13 residues. The CDR3 DNA reads as TGTGCCAGTACAGGGGGCGGTGGCTATGGCTACACCTTC. Translating gives CASTGGGGYGYTF.

The J gene is TRBJ2-7, the V gene TRBV28; 12 bases match TRBD2. CDR1 MDHEN and CDR2 SYDVKM come from the germline V gene. This CDR3 is 15 amino acids long. V shed 5 bases and J 0 bases; nucleotides not matched to a gene: 2. The DNA of the CDR3 is TGTGCCAGCAGTGGACTAGCGGGAAACTCCTACGAGCAGTACTTC. Translation: CASSGLAGNSYEQYF.

This clone was observed once. This chain links TRBV5-1 with TRBJ1-1; 7 positions agree with TRBD1. Germline CDR1 reads SGHRS; CDR2 reads YFSETQ. V trimming: 4 bases; J trimming: 7 bases; junction bases outside the gene matches: 7. The CDR3 contains 13 residues. The CDR3 sequence: CASSQQGLGEAFF. For the CDR3, the DNA is TGCGCCAGCAGCCAACAGGGGCTGGGTGAAGCTTTCTTT.

The chain links TRBV19 to TRBJ1-5, with a possible D match to TRBD1 (5 bases). This CDR3 comprises 13 residues. Trimming stripped 6 bases from V and 7 bases from J, with 13 bases between. CDR1 is LNHDA, CDR2 SQIVND, per germline (reference sequence). The CDR3 DNA is TGTGCCAGTAGGCGCAGGGAAGAGCAGCCCCAGCATTTT. Translating gives CASRRREEQPQHF.

The V gene is TRBV4-3, the J gene TRBJ2-3; D is ambiguous. The CDR3 is 18 residues long. Germline values: CDR1 LGHNA, CDR2 YSLEER. The V end was cut by 0 bases, the J end by 0 bases, with 16 bases between. CDR3 in amino acids: CASSQEIVRGLSTDTQYF. CDR3 DNA sequence: TGCGCCAGCAGCCAAGAAATCGTCCGAGGTCTGAGCACAGATACGCAGTATTTT.

The CDR3 DNA follows: TGTGCCAGCAGTTTACGGACTAGCGGGAAAAATGAGCAGTTCTTC. The encoded protein is CASSLRTSGKNEQFF. This rearrangement joins TRBV28 to TRBJ2-1; 12 positions match TRBD2. In germline, CDR1 is MDHEN, CDR2 SYDVKM. V dropped 2 bases and J dropped 7; count of bases not matched to a gene: 3. The CDR3 length is 15 residues.

The J gene is TRBJ1-2, the V gene TRBV6-5; unclear D gene. V was clipped by 6 bases and J by 6 bases, with 14 bases between them. The CDR3 consists of 13 residues. Per the germline V gene, CDR1 is MNHEY and CDR2 is SVGAGI. The CDR3, as DNA: TGTGCCAGCAGCCAACCGGGTGGCGATGGCTACACCTTC. As protein: CASSQPGGDGYTF.

V gene TRBV29-1 combines with J gene TRBJ2-1, with TRBD1 as a possible D gene (5 bases). V lost 2 bases and J 10 bases, leaving 12 bases between the germline ends. The V gene's germline CDR1 is SQVTM and CDR2 ANQGSEA. The CDR3 has 12 amino acids. In nucleotides, the CDR3 is TGCAGCGTTGAAAGACAGCGCCGAGAGCAGTTCTTC. Translation gives CSVERQRREQFF.